Following are 11 T cell receptor beta chains from one sample sequenced in a study of cytomegalovirus exposure and HLA in healthy donors. The PCR employed 60 Vbeta primers together with 13 Jbeta primers. Clones were sequenced by immunoSEQ multiplex PCR, and TCRdb holds only the in-frame ones, with some missing. The sample's table shows about 170,000 clones. Sequenced sample: PBMCs. The origin of the receptors is a woman in her sixties or seventies in good health and CMV-seronegative.

The chain is built from TRBV11-2 and TRBJ1-5, with 8 bases matching TRBD1. The CDR3 contains 14 residues. The ends lost 4 bases at V and 9 bases at J; junction bases unmatched: 8. Germline V gives CDR1 SGHAT, CDR2 FQNNGV. CDR3 in amino acids: CASSSGQGPWPQHF. The DNA of the CDR3 is TGTGCCAGCAGCTCAGGACAGGGCCCTTGGCCCCAGCATTTT.

V gene TRBV12-1 combines with J gene TRBJ1-1. TRBV12-1 is classified as a pseudogene. The CDR3 extends over 13 amino acids. The CDR3, as DNA: TGTGCCAGCAGCTTTGCAGCGGGCCCTGAAGCTTTCTTT. Translated, it gives CASSFAAGPEAFF.

The J gene is TRBJ2-1, the V gene TRBV4-2; D is possibly TRBD2 (5 bases). The V gene lost 4 bases and the J gene lost 7 bases, with 8 bases spanning the gap. This CDR3 contains 12 residues. CDR1 is LGHNA, CDR2 YNFKEQ, per germline. The CDR3 protein is CASSLTRNEQFF. The CDR3 coding sequence is TGTGCCAGCAGCCTAACTAGAAATGAGCAGTTCTTC.

CDR3 in amino acids: CASSIGNSGANVLTF. CDR3 DNA sequence: TGTGCCAGCAGTATCGGTAACTCTGGGGCCAACGTCCTGACTTTC. The chain carries TRBV6-1 and TRBJ2-6; D remains unclear. The CDR3 is 15 residues long. Germline V gives CDR1 MNHNS, CDR2 SASEGT. V lost 5 bases and J 0 bases, leaving 8 bases between the germline ends.

The chain has TRBV11-2 and TRBJ1-3; TRBD1 matches at 7 bases. CDR1 is SGHAT, CDR2 FQNNGV, per germline. The junction had 9 bases not matched to a gene; V was cut back by 5 bases and J by 2 bases. There are 16 residues in the CDR3. CDR3 DNA sequence: TGTGCCAGCAGCATCGACAGGGTAGAGGCTGGAAACACCATATATTTT. It encodes CASSIDRVEAGNTIYF.

The rearrangement joins TRBV20-1 to TRBJ2-5; TRBD2 might be the D (6 bases). CDR3 length: 10 residues. Looked up from germline, CDR1 is DFQATT and CDR2 is SNEGSKA (reference sequence). The CDR3 sequence is CSVAEETQYF. In DNA, the CDR3 is TGCAGCGTAGCGGAAGAGACCCAGTACTTC.

The DNA of the CDR3 is TGTGCCAGCTATTTCGACAGGTCTAGCACAGATACGCAGTATTTT. Translation: CASYFDRSSTDTQYF. The J gene is TRBJ2-3, the V gene TRBV2; a possible D gene is TRBD1 (6 bases). The V gene's germline CDR1 is SNHLY and CDR2 FYNNEI. The CDR3 covers 15 residues. V was shortened by 8 bases and J by 0 bases, with 15 bases between the two germline ends.

The chain carries TRBV15 and TRBJ2-1, with D perhaps TRBD1 (6 bases). The length of the CDR3 is 14 residues. Trimming stripped 3 bases from V and 5 bases from J, with 11 bases between. CDR1 LNHNV and CDR2 YYDKDF come from the germline V gene (reference sequence). CDR3 DNA sequence: TGTGCCACCAGCAGGACGACAGGCAACAATGAGCAGTTCTTC. Amino acid sequence: CATSRTTGNNEQFF.

The chain uses TRBV29-1 and TRBJ1-2; D is possibly TRBD1 (6 bases). The CDR3 covers 14 residues. V was pared by 7 bases and J by 4 bases, with 19 bases between. Germline values: CDR1 SQVTM, CDR2 ANQGSEA. CDR3 sequence reads: CSAVDGGAGYGYTF. Written as DNA, the CDR3 is TGCAGCGCCGTGGACGGGGGGGCAGGCTATGGCTACACCTTC.

The chain combines TRBV18 with TRBJ1-1; 9 bases are a match to TRBD1. Germline CDR1 reads KGHSH; CDR2 reads LQKENI. The CDR3 contains 17 residues. V lost 2 bases and J lost 5; bases outside the gene matches: 12. The CDR3 region is CASSPSPKQGASTEAFF. Written as DNA, the CDR3 is TGTGCCAGCTCACCATCCCCGAAACAGGGGGCGAGTACTGAAGCTTTCTTT.

On this clone itself: The identical CDR3 is also encoded by other nucleotide sequences in the sample. The CDR3 loop reads CASSEARVQGGYGYTF. The CDR3 bases are TGTGCCAGCAGTGAAGCGCGGGTACAGGGGGGCTATGGCTACACCTTC. The rearrangement links TRBV6-1 to TRBJ1-2, with TRBD1 matching over 8 bases. The V and J ends lost 0 bases and 4 bases, in that order; junction bases with no gene match: 7. The CDR3 contains 16 residues. Germline V gives CDR1 MNHNS, CDR2 SASEGT.